These T cell receptor beta chains were read from a single sample in a study of cytomegalovirus exposure and HLA in healthy donors. Assay: immunoSEQ multiplex PCR; the TCRdb copy retains only in-frame clones and omits some. The sample has 75,000 or so clones; roughly 74% are singletons. The sample was PBMCs. Receptors originate from a woman aged 25-40 years in good health and CMV-seropositive. Each CDR3 is given with its conserved first and last residue. The order of the fields is CDR3 length, J gene, D gene, clone size, V gene, CDR3 DNA, CDR3 protein. The D gene is left open where the match is weak. Size is stated for part of the rows, as once, few or many counts, or as a class when the clone is expanded.

12 TRBJ2-7 TRBD1 . TRBV28 TGTGCCAGCACACGGACAGGGAACGAGCAGTACTTC CASTRTGNEQYF
14 TRBJ1-4 TRBD1 . TRBV7-2 TGTGCCAGCAGTCTACAGGGGGCGCGAGAAAAACTGTTTTTT CASSLQGAREKLFF
16 TRBJ2-7 TRBD2 . TRBV28 TGTGCCAGCAGTTTCGCGGGAGGCGGCTCCCCCTACGAGCAGTACTTC CASSFAGGGSPYEQYF
15 TRBJ2-3 TRBD1 . TRBV27 TGTGCCAGCAGTTTCCCCAACACCGGGACAGGGGAGAAGTATTTT CASSFPNTGTGEKYF
15 TRBJ1-4 TRBD1 . TRBV30 TGTGCCTGGAGTGATTGGACAGGGCGGAATGAAAAACTGTTTTTT CAWSDWTGRNEKLFF
14 TRBJ1-1 . few TRBV4-3 TGCGCCAGCAGCCTTCTTCGAGGGGGCACTGAAGCTTTCTTT CASSLLRGGTEAFF
15 TRBJ2-3 . . TRBV5-4 TGTGCCAGCAGCTTAGAGGGAGGAAACACAGATACGCAGTATTTT CASSLEGGNTDTQYF
14 TRBJ1-1 TRBD1 . TRBV4-1 TGCGCCAGCAGCCCACAGGGGTGGGCCACTGAAGCTTTCTTT CASSPQGWATEAFF
13 TRBJ1-5 TRBD1 . TRBV7-2 TGTGCCAGCACGGGACAGCTTCATCAGCCCCAGCATTTT CASTGQLHQPQHF
13 TRBJ1-2 . . TRBV6-1 TGTGCCAGCAGTGAAGGGAGGGTGGGAGGCTACACCTTC CASSEGRVGGYTF
12 TRBJ1-1 TRBD1 . TRBV29-1 TGCAGCGCAAGACAGGGGCACACTGAAGCTTTCTTT CSARQGHTEAFF
12 TRBJ2-5 TRBD2 . TRBV28 TGTGCCAGCAGGACTAGCGGGAGTTCCGGGTACTTC CASRTSGSSGYF
13 TRBJ1-5 . . TRBV7-2 TGTGCCAGCAGCCTCACAGGGTTGAAGCCCCAGCATTTT CASSLTGLKPQHF
16 TRBJ2-1 TRBD2 . TRBV11-3 TGTGCCAGCAGCTTCGGGGGGACTAGCGGGTTGAATGAGCAGTTCTTC CASSFGGTSGLNEQFF
15 TRBJ2-7 TRBD2 few TRBV9 TGTGCCAGCAGCGCAGAAGCGGGAGGAGGCTACGAGCAGTACTTC CASSAEAGGGYEQYF
13 TRBJ2-6 . . TRBV7-6 TGTGCCAGCAGCCCCATCAGGGCCAACGTCCTGACTTTC CASSPIRANVLTF
13 TRBJ2-2 . . TRBV10-2 TGCGCCAGCAAACGATCAGGGCCCGGGGAGCTGTTTTTT CASKRSGPGELFF
13 TRBJ2-7 . . TRBV7-6 TGTGCCAGCAGCGGGAGGAGGTCCTACGAGCAGTACTTC CASSGRRSYEQYF
14 TRBJ2-3 TRBD2 . TRBV29-1 TGCAGCGTGGGGGGGAGTGGGGGCACAGATACGCAGTATTTT CSVGGSGGTDTQYF
14 TRBJ1-5 . few TRBV10-1 TGCGCCAACCGGTGGGGGGAGCCGGGTCAGCCCCAGCATTTT CANRWGEPGQPQHF
13 TRBJ2-5 . . TRBV28 TGTGCCAGCAGTTCTCCCGGGGAGGAGACCCAGTACTTC CASSSPGEETQYF
12 TRBJ2-7 . few TRBV30 TGTGCCTGGAGTGAGTCTTCCTACGAGCAGTACTTC CAWSESSYEQYF